These 4 T cell receptor beta chains share one sample of origin, sequenced in a study of blood T cell repertoires in COVID-19. The data were produced by immunoSEQ multiplex PCR, yet TCRdb's version contains in-frame clones alone and is incomplete. The sample has about 88,000 clones, over 80% seen once. Input material: peripheral blood. The receptor set was obtained from a man older than 75 with acute or convalescent COVID-19.

The V and J genes are TRBV14 and TRBJ1-1, with no clear D. Trimming cost V 0 bases and J 0 bases, with 8 bases left between them. Germline CDR1 is SGHDN and CDR2 is FVKESK. The CDR3 contains 15 residues. CDR3 nucleotide sequence: TGTGCCAGCAGCCAAGAGCTACAGCTGAACACTGAAGCTTTCTTT. This sequence encodes CASSQELQLNTEAFF.

CDR3 bases: TGCGCCAGCAGTAGCATGGGACAGGGCACTGAAGCTTTCTTT. Protein: CASSSMGQGTEAFF. The V and J genes are TRBV5-1 and TRBJ1-1; TRBD1 matches 9 bases. The CDR3 runs 14 residues. With 5 bases clipped from V and 4 bases from J, the junction kept 6 bases outside the gene matches. The germline V gene encodes CDR1 SGHRS and CDR2 YFSETQ.

V gene TRBV7-2 combines with J gene TRBJ2-5, with TRBD2 matching 10 bases. CDR1 and CDR2 from the germline V gene are SGHTA and FQGNSA. The CDR3 is made up of 16 amino acids. Trimming at V came to 8 bases and at J to 5 bases, leaving 14 bases not matched to a gene. CDR3 DNA sequence: TGTGCCAGCGCAGACAGGACTAGCGGATTTGGGGAGACCCAGTACTTC. As protein: CASADRTSGFGETQYF.

The chain's CDR3 is CASSPRRDFYNEQFF. The CDR3 nucleotides read TGTGCCAGCTCACCACGGAGGGACTTTTACAATGAGCAGTTCTTC. The chain combines TRBV18 with TRBJ2-1; a weak D match, TRBD2 (6 bases). V shed 1 base and J shed 4 bases, with 11 bases lying between them. The CDR3 extends over 15 amino acids. Germline V gene data show CDR1 as KGHSH and CDR2 as LQKENI.